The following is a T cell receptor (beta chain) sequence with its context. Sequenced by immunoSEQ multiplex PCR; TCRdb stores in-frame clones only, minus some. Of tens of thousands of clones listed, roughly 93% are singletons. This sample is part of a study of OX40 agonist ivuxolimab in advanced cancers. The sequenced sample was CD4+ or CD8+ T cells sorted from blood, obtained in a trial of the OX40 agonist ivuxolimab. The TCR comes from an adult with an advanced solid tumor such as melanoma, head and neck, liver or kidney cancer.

The chain's CDR3 is CAGQGPGVEKLFF. The CDR3 coding sequence is TGTGCCGGCCAGGGGCCCGGGGTTGAAAAACTGTTTTTT. The chain joins TRBV30 to TRBJ1-4; D may be TRBD1 (6 bases). Per the germline V gene, CDR1 is GTSNPN and CDR2 is SVGIG (reference sequence). The CDR3 spans 13 residues. V lost 8 bases and J lost 7, with 17 bases in between.